The sequence of this TCR beta chain was determined in a study of cytomegalovirus exposure and HLA in healthy donors. Regarding this clone: Its antigen is undetermined.

The J segment lost 1 base and the V segment lost 7 bases, leaving 6 bases of the junction unmatched. The CDR3 extends over 14 amino acids. CDR1 MNHNS and CDR2 SASEGT come from the germline V gene. Only in-frame clones appear in the TCRdb table, and some are missing; sequencing was by immunoSEQ multiplex PCR. The table has 250,000 to 400,000 clones, roughly nine tenths seen once. Points from the study as a whole: Three chains linked to CMV were shown in vitro to be specific for CMV antigens.

The TCR comes from a woman under 40 in good health and CMV-seropositive. The rearrangement links TRBV6-1 to TRBJ2-7; 8 bases align to TRBD1. Material for sequencing was PBMCs. Here the CDR3 reads CASKPGTGSYEQYF. CDR3 DNA: TGTGCCAGCAAGCCCGGGACAGGATCCTACGAGCAGTACTTC.